This T cell receptor beta chain was captured by sequencing in a study of blood T cell repertoires in COVID-19. Turning to the study itself: The United States, Italy and Spain provided the acute and convalescent COVID-19 samples. T cells, B-cell-depleted T cells, or PBMCs provided the cDNA or gDNA that served as material.

Trimming removed 8 bases at V and 4 bases at J, with 12 bases between. The germline V gene has CDR1 MDHEN and CDR2 SYDVKM. CDR3 length equals 13 residues. While infection was still active, Seattle patients were enrolled and then followed longitudinally. Original data processing: It was from reference gene primer amplification that nucleated cell counts were estimated. Measured with immunoSEQ multiplex PCR; TCRdb has only the in-frame clones, and not every one. The DNA gave D and trimming, while V, J and clone size come from that table. The sample yields some 75,000 clones, more than 70% seen once. Input material: peripheral blood. The source of this sequence is a man aged 45 to 65 with COVID-19, enrolled during active disease. The chain recombines TRBV28 with TRBJ1-3; tentative D call: TRBD1 (5 bases). The CDR3 nucleotides are TGTGCCAGCGACGGGGGGAGCGGAAACACCATATATTTT. It specifies CASDGGSGNTIYF.